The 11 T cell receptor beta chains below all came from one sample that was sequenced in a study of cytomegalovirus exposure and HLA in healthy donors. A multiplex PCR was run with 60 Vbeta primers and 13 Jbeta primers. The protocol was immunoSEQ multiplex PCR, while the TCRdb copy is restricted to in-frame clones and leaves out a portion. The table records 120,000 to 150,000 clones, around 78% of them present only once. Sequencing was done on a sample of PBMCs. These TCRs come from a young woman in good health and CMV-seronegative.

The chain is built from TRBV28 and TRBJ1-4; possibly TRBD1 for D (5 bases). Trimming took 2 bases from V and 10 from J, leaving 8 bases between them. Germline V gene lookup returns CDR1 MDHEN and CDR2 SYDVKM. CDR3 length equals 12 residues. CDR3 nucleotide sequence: TGTGCCAGCAGTTTACAGGGAGGAAAACTGTTTTTT. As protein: CASSLQGGKLFF.

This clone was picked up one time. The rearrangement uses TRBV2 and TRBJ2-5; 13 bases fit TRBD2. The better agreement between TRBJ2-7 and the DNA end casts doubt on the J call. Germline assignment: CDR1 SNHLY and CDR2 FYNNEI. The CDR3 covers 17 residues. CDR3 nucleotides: TGTGCCAGCATTGTAGGGACTAGCGGGGCGAGCTCCTACGAGCAGTACTTC. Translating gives CASIVGTSGASSYEQYF.

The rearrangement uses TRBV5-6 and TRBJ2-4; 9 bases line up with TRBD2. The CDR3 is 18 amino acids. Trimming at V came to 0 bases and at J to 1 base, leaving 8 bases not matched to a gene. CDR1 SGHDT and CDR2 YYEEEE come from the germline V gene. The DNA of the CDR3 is TGTGCCAGCAGCTTGGCCCCCGGGCGGGAGGGGGCCAAAAACATTCAGTACTTC. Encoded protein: CASSLAPGREGAKNIQYF.

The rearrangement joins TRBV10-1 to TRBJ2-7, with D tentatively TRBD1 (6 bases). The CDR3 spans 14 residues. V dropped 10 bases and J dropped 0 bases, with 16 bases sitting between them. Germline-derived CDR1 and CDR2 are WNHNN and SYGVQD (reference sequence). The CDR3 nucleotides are TGCGCCATCATGACAGGTCGACACTCCTACGAGCAGTACGTC. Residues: CAIMTGRHSYEQYV.

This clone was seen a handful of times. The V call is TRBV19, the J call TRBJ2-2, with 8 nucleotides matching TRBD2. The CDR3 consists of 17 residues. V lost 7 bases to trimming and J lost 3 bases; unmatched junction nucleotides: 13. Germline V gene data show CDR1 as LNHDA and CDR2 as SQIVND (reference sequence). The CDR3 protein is CASTRGSGSLDTGELFF. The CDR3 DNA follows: TGTGCCAGTACCAGGGGCAGCGGGAGCTTGGACACCGGGGAGCTGTTTTTT.

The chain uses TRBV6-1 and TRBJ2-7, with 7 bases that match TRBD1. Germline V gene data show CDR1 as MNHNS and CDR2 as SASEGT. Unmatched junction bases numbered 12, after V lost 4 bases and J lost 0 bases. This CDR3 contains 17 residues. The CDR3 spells CASSGTPGQFYSYEQYV. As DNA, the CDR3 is TGTGCCAGCAGTGGGACTCCGGGACAGTTTTACTCCTACGAGCAGTACGTC.

The CDR3 is CASSRGQGRRSSDFTDTQYF. The CDR3, as DNA: TGCGCCAGCAGCCGCGGACAGGGTCGCAGGTCTAGCGATTTCACAGATACGCAGTATTTT. The chain couples TRBV5-1 to TRBJ2-3; 8 positions match TRBD1. Germline V gene lookup returns CDR1 SGHRS and CDR2 YFSETQ. This CDR3 has 20 amino acids. The V segment lost 4 bases and the J segment 2 bases; nucleotides outside the gene matches: 21.

Here the CDR3 DNA reads TGTGCCAGCAGCGTAGGCAGGGAGGATGGCTACACCTTC. As protein: CASSVGREDGYTF. This chain joins TRBV9 and TRBJ1-2; D is perhaps TRBD1 (5 bases). V was trimmed by 0 bases and J by 6 bases, leaving 9 bases between them. This CDR3 is built from 13 residues. Germline V lookup: CDR1 SGDLS, CDR2 YYNGEE.

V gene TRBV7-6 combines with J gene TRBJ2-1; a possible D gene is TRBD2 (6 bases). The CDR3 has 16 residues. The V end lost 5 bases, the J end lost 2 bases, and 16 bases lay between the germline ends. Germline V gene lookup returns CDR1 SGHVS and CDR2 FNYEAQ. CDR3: CASSLNSGTPYNEQFF. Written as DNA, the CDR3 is TGTGCCAGCAGCCTCAATAGCGGAACTCCCTACAATGAGCAGTTCTTC.

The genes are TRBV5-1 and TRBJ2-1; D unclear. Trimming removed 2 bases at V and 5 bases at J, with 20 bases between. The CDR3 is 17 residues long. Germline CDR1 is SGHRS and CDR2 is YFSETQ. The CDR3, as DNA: TGCGCCAGCAGCTTTATCCTCGGGTACTCATACGACAATGAGCAGTTCTTC. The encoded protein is CASSFILGYSYDNEQFF.

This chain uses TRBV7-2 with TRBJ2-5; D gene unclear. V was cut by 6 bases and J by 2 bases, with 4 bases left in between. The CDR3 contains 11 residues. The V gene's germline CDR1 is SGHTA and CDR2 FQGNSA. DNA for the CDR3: TGTGCCAGCAGTCCTCAAGAGACCCAGTACTTC. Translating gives CASSPQETQYF.